These 26 T cell receptor beta chains originate from one sample sequenced in a study of response to subunit inactivated influenza vaccine. TCRdb recomputed calls from the RT-PCR reads with MiXCR, one row per CDR3 protein. The repertoire holds around 580,000 distinct CDR3 sequences, with 14% as singletons. The sample in question was PBMCs from blood, obtained approximately 12 days after vaccination. All receptors derive from a man in his forties or fifties who received an inactivated influenza vaccine.

This clonotype was observed a handful of times. The chain carries TRBV20-1 and TRBJ2-7; 9 nucleotides align to TRBD2. Looked up from germline, CDR1 is DFQATT and CDR2 is SNEGSKA (reference sequence). CDR3 length: 12 amino acids. After removal of 6 bases from V and 6 bases from J, the junction contained 6 bases not matched to a gene. The CDR3 nucleotides are TGCAGTGCCCTCGGCGGGAGGGTCGAGCAGTACTTC. This codes for CSALGGRVEQYF.

In its sample, this clonotype was seen a few times. Here the CDR3 reads CASSLVTRTDTQYF. The DNA for the CDR3 is TGCGCCAGCAGCTTGGTAACTAGAACAGATACGCAGTATTTT. The genes are TRBV5-1 and TRBJ2-3, with a tentative D call TRBD2 (5 bases). The CDR3 is 14 amino acids. Looked up from germline, CDR1 is SGHRS and CDR2 is YFSETQ. V lost 0 bases to trimming and J lost 3 bases, with 8 bases between them.

This clonotype was counted only a few times. V is TRBV5-1 and J is TRBJ2-5; 7 bases are shared with TRBD1. Germline V gene sequence: CDR1 SGHRS, CDR2 YFSETQ. The V gene end was trimmed by 0 bases and the J gene end by 1 base; junction bases not matched to a gene: 3. This CDR3 is built from 15 residues. The CDR3: CASSLARTGQETQYF. CDR3 nucleotides: TGCGCCAGCAGCTTGGCCCGGACAGGCCAAGAGACCCAGTACTTC.

Only a few counts were recorded for this clonotype. J is TRBJ1-5 and V is TRBV12-3 or TRBV12-4; weak D call: TRBD1 (5 bases). The CDR3 covers 14 residues. Trimming removed 8 bases at V and 4 bases at J, with 15 bases between. The CDR3 loop reads CASAGTEANQPQHF. The CDR3 bases are TGTGCCAGCGCCGGGACGGAGGCTAATCAGCCCCAGCATTTT.

The chain has TRBV6-6 and TRBJ1-1, with TRBD1 identical over 7 bases. The germline V gene has CDR1 MNHNY and CDR2 SVGAGI (reference sequence). This CDR3 spans 13 amino acids. Unmatched junction bases numbered 5, after V lost 3 bases and J lost 7 bases. CDR3 region: CASSYTGVVEAFF. The CDR3 nucleotides are TGTGCCAGCAGTTATACAGGGGTGGTTGAAGCTTTCTTT.

The rearrangement uses TRBV3-1 and TRBJ2-6; TRBD2 aligns across 11 bases. Germline CDR1 LGHDT, CDR2 YNNKEL (reference sequence). V lost 6 bases, J lost 6 bases, and 13 bases stayed unmatched. The CDR3 has 18 residues. CDR3 protein: CASSPRLAGGTEANVLTF. The DNA of the CDR3 is TGTGCCAGCAGTCCACGTCTAGCGGGAGGAACAGAGGCCAACGTCCTGACTTTC.

This clonotype was recorded a few times. The chain is built from TRBV4-3 and TRBJ2-6; unclear D gene. CDR3 size: 16 residues. V gave up 2 bases and J gave up 0 bases, with 8 bases separating them. Germline V gene lookup returns CDR1 LGHNA and CDR2 YSLEER. The CDR3 nucleotides are TGCGCCAGCAGCCAATTACCACCCTCTGGGGCCAACGTCCTGACTTTC. It translates to CASSQLPPSGANVLTF.

This chain joins TRBV20-1 and TRBJ2-7; D tentatively fits TRBD1 or TRBD2 (5 bases each). Germline V lookup: CDR1 DFQATT, CDR2 SNEGSKA (reference sequence). V was trimmed by 0 bases and J by 2 bases, leaving 14 bases between them. This CDR3 has 15 amino acids. The CDR3 spells CSARDLRDAAYEQYF. CDR3 DNA sequence: TGCAGTGCTAGAGACCTCCGGGACGCGGCCTACGAGCAGTACTTC.

There are a few counts of this clonotype. V and J are TRBV5-8 and TRBJ2-7; D is perhaps TRBD2 (6 bases). Germline CDR1 and CDR2: SGHTS and YDEGEE. Trimming shortened V by 2 bases and J by 5 bases, and 17 bases separated the two germline ends. There are 15 residues in the CDR3. For the CDR3, the DNA is TGTGCCAGCAGCTTAGTGTGGGACTGGCAGGACGAGCAGTACTTC. This codes for CASSLVWDWQDEQYF.

The rearrangement joins TRBV7-9 to TRBJ2-3; 7 bases map to TRBD2. V trimming: 5 bases; J trimming: 2 bases; junction bases outside the gene matches: 10. Germline V gives CDR1 SEHNR, CDR2 FQNEAQ (reference sequence). The CDR3 is 16 residues long. DNA for the CDR3: TGTGCCAGCAGCCTTAATGGCGGGGGTTCCACAGATACGCAGTATTTT. It is translated as CASSLNGGGSTDTQYF.

The chain employs TRBV7-2 and TRBJ2-1, with 8 bases aligning to TRBD1. Unmatched junction bases numbered 1, after V lost 4 bases and J lost 8 bases. Germline V gene lookup returns CDR1 SGHTA and CDR2 FQGNSA. The CDR3 spans 12 residues. CDR3 residues: CASSWTGYEQFF. The DNA of the CDR3 is TGTGCCAGCAGCTGGACAGGGTATGAGCAGTTCTTC.

This clonotype was detected a few times. V is TRBV4-2 and J is TRBJ2-1, with D possibly matching TRBD1 (6 bases). Between the trimmed V and J ends, which lost 5 bases and 8 bases, there was a span of 22 bases. Germline CDR1 and CDR2: LGHNA and YNFKEQ. The CDR3 is 16 amino acids. The CDR3 nucleotides are TGTGCCAGCAGCGCAGGGGTAGGGGGTCTTATCGATGAGCAGTTCTTC. This encodes CASSAGVGGLIDEQFF.

This clonotype has a handful of counts. The chain joins TRBV24-1 to TRBJ2-5; D remains ambiguous. The CDR3 contains 14 residues. V shed 1 base and J shed 7 bases, with 12 bases lying between them. Germline loops: CDR1 KGHDR, CDR2 SFDVKD. This chain's CDR3 is CATSDFKKGGTQYF. CDR3 nucleotides: TGTGCCACCAGTGATTTCAAGAAAGGTGGGACCCAGTACTTC.

This clonotype was counted a few times. This chain joins TRBV20-1 and TRBJ2-1, with 8 bases that match TRBD2. Per the germline V gene, CDR1 is DFQATT and CDR2 is SNEGSKA (reference sequence). The CDR3 covers 16 residues. V trimming: 5 bases; J trimming: 2 bases; junction bases outside the gene matches: 11. In nucleotides, the CDR3 is TGCAGTGCTCAACTGTTAGCGGGGACCACCTACAATGAGCAGTTCTTC. Its translation is CSAQLLAGTTYNEQFF.

This CDR3 is CASSLEATDYNQPQHF. CDR3 nucleotides: TGTGCCAGCAGCTTAGAGGCGACAGATTACAATCAGCCCCAGCATTTT. V is TRBV7-2 and J is TRBJ1-5; D possibly corresponds to TRBD1 (5 bases). CDR1 is SGHTA and CDR2 is FQGNSA in the germline V gene. V dropped 1 base and J dropped 3 bases, with 13 bases sitting between them. The CDR3 covers 16 residues.

This clonotype was counted only a few times. The gene calls are TRBV29-1 and TRBJ1-1; possibly TRBD1 for D (6 bases). CDR3 size: 14 residues. Per the germline V gene, CDR1 is SQVTM and CDR2 is ANQGSEA. The ends were cut back, 0 bases at V and 0 bases at J, with 8 bases in the middle. The CDR3, as DNA: TGCAGCGTTGAAGACAGGGGAATGAACACTGAAGCTTTCTTT. It codes for CSVEDRGMNTEAFF.

In its sample, this clonotype was seen a few times. The chain employs TRBV5-1 and TRBJ2-6, with D possibly being TRBD1 (5 bases). V lost 3 bases, J lost 0 bases, and 16 bases lay in between. From germline, CDR1 is SGHRS and CDR2 YFSETQ. The CDR3 contains 18 residues. As DNA, the CDR3 is TGCGCCAGCAGCTCGGCAGGACACCTCATCTCTGGGGCCAACGTCCTGACTTTC. It is translated as CASSSAGHLISGANVLTF. The full variable domain, its missing parts supplied by reference TRBV5-1 and TRBJ2-6, is KAGVTQTPRYLIKTRGQQVTLSCSPISGHRSVSWYQQTPGQGLQFLFEYFSETQRNKGNFPGRFSGRQFSNSRSEMNVSTLELGDSALYLCASSSAGHLISGANVLTFGAGSRLTVL.

The chain uses TRBV15 and TRBJ1-4; no firm D call. Germline V CDR1 and CDR2: LNHNV, YYDKDF (reference sequence). The V end lost 6 bases, the J end lost 7 bases, and 15 bases lay between the germline ends. The CDR3 has 14 amino acids. The CDR3 sequence is CATSTGVGGEKLFF. The CDR3 DNA sequence: TGTGCCACCAGTACCGGGGTTGGAGGTGAAAAACTGTTTTTT.

This clonotype was seen only a few times. The V gene is TRBV20-1, the J gene TRBJ1-3, with a possible D match to TRBD1 (5 bases). V lost 5 bases and J 2 bases, leaving 10 bases between the germline ends. Germline loops: CDR1 DFQATT, CDR2 SNEGSKA (reference sequence). CDR3 size: 13 residues. In DNA form, the CDR3 reads TGCAGTGCTCTGCGGGGGACTGGAAACACCATATATTTT. It yields the protein CSALRGTGNTIYF.

V is TRBV25-1 and J is TRBJ2-7; D not certain. V lost 2 bases and J 3 bases, leaving 11 bases between the germline ends. CDR1 is MGHDK and CDR2 is SYGVNS in the germline V gene. The CDR3 consists of 14 residues. CDR3 nucleotides: TGTGCCAGCAGTGAAACCATTAGGGACTACGAGCAGTACTTC. As protein: CASSETIRDYEQYF.

This clonotype turned up a few times. J is TRBJ1-6 and V is TRBV28, with D uncertain. Germline CDR1 and CDR2: MDHEN and SYDVKM. V gave up 6 bases and J gave up 6 bases, with 12 bases separating them. This CDR3 is built from 14 residues. Written as DNA, the CDR3 is TGTGCCAGCAGCCGGAGAGTACGTAATTCACCCCTCCACTTT. It codes for CASSRRVRNSPLHF.

The chain joins TRBV20-1 to TRBJ1-5; D remains unclear. This CDR3 contains 13 residues. Looked up from germline, CDR1 is DFQATT and CDR2 is SNEGSKA (reference sequence). V was shortened by 6 bases and J by 2 bases, with 11 bases between the two germline ends. CDR3 DNA sequence: TGCAGTGCCCCAAGGCCGGGCAATCAGCCCCAGCATTTT. It codes for CSAPRPGNQPQHF.

This clonotype came up many times. The chain links TRBV20-1 to TRBJ2-1; tentative D call: TRBD2 (6 bases). The CDR3 spans 15 residues. CDR1 DFQATT and CDR2 SNEGSKA come from the germline V gene (reference sequence). Trimming stripped 0 bases from V and 0 bases from J, with 9 bases between. The CDR3 DNA is TGCAGTGCTAGAGACAGGGAGGTCTCCTACAATGAGCAGTTCTTC. It is translated as CSARDREVSYNEQFF.

This clonotype was seen at least ten times. This chain uses TRBV20-1 with TRBJ1-1; D is undetermined. Trimming took off 1 base at V and 10 bases at J, with 16 bases between the two ends. In germline, CDR1 is DFQATT, CDR2 SNEGSKA (reference sequence). CDR3 length equals 13 residues. The DNA of the CDR3 is TGCAGTGCTAGAGGCCTAGCTACCCTCCGAGCTTTCTTT. This sequence encodes CSARGLATLRAFF.

This clonotype has just a few counts. This chain links TRBV11-2 with TRBJ2-1, with TRBD2 matching over 9 bases. The trim removed 0 bases at V and 2 bases at J, leaving 5 bases unmatched. This CDR3 has 17 residues. Germline CDR1 reads SGHAT; CDR2 reads FQNNGV. The CDR3 reads CASSLDRGGGAYNEQFF. The CDR3 nucleotides are TGTGCCAGCAGCTTAGATCGGGGCGGGGGGGCCTACAATGAGCAGTTCTTC. Complete variable domain (other parts from reference TRBV11-2 and TRBJ2-1): EAGVAQSPRYKIIEKRQSVAFWCNPISGHATLYWYQQILGQGPKLLIQFQNNGVVDDSQLPKDRFSAERLKGVDSTLKIQPAKLEDSAVYLCASSLDRGGGAYNEQFFGPGTRLTVL.

This clonotype occurred a few times. J is TRBJ2-7 and V is TRBV28; D not certain. The CDR3 is 14 amino acids. V lost 3 bases, J lost 3 bases, and 12 bases lay in between. CDR1 and CDR2 from the germline V gene are MDHEN and SYDVKM. The CDR3 loop reads CASSFNSLFYEQYF. CDR3 sequence (DNA): TGTGCCAGCAGTTTTAATAGCCTTTTCTACGAGCAGTACTTC.